This T cell receptor (beta chain) was profiled in a study of early T cells in non-severe SARS-CoV-2 infection. Study overall: Investigators sequenced bulk RNA drawn from unsorted whole blood, and chains remained unpaired. General study findings and limits: Using VDJdb, the matching emphasized anti-spike CD8 responses while missing private and CD4 specificities.

The V and J ends lost 4 bases and 4 bases respectively, with 12 bases between them. Germline V gene data show CDR1 as SEHNR and CDR2 as FQNEAQ (reference sequence). CDR3 length: 14 amino acids. This clonotype was recorded many times. Its antigen remains unidentified. Each single cDNA molecule received a unique molecular identifier. TCRdb used MiXCR to reprocess the 5' RACE reads, holding one entry per CDR3 protein. This sample has about 29,000 distinct CDR3 sequences; around 6% occur once, and the top ten carry more than 5%. V usage is TRBV7-9 and J usage is TRBJ2-3; no definite D call. Sample: whole blood. The sequence derives from an adult who was a healthcare worker with PCR-confirmed SARS-CoV-2 infection or an uninfected control (not recorded which). CDR3 nucleotides: TGTGCCAGCAGCTCCGGTGGCTGGGCAGATACGCAGTATTTT. Translation: CASSSGGWADTQYF.